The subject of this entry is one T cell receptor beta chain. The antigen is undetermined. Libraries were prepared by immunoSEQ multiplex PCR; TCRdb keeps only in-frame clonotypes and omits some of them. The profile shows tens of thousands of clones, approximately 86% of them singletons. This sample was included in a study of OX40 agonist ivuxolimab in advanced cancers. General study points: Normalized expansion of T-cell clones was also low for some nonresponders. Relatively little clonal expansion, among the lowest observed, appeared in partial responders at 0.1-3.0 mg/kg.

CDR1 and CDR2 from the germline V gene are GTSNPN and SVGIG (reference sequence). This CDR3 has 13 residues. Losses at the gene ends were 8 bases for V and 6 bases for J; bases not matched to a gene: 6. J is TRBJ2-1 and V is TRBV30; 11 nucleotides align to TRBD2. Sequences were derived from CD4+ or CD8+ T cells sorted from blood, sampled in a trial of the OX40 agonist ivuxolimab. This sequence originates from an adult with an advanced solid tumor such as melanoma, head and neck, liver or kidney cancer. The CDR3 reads CAGTGTSGNEQFF. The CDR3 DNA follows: TGTGCCGGGACCGGGACTAGCGGCAATGAGCAGTTCTTC.